A selection of T cell receptor beta chains follows, all from one sample in a study of T cells after posttransplantation cyclophosphamide. Generated by immunoSEQ multiplex PCR, the TCRdb table keeps only in-frame clones and is missing some. The profile covers about 3,800 clones, none occurring a single time. Material: PBMCs, obtained after allogeneic stem cell transplant with posttransplant cyclophosphamide. Every receptor here comes from a female patient aged 18 to 35 who received an allogeneic stem cell transplant from an unrelated donor, was CMV-positive, and had acute GVHD only. Some T cells may have come from the graft donor. Each CDR3 is given with its conserved first and last residue.

j_call: TRBJ2-3
v_call: TRBV7-8
cdr3_aa: CASSFYGRAGVDTQYF

j_call: TRBJ1-1
v_call: TRBV7-2
cdr3_aa: CASSFGETTEAFF

j_call: TRBJ2-3
v_call: TRBV13
cdr3_aa: CASSPSPTGDTQYF

j_call: TRBJ2-1
v_call: TRBV19
cdr3_aa: CASSIYSGTYNEQFF

j_call: TRBJ2-3
v_call: TRBV7-3
cdr3_aa: CASSLVGSGTDTQYF

j_call: TRBJ2-7
v_call: TRBV15
cdr3_aa: CATSRDQGSSYEQYF

j_call: TRBJ1-5
v_call: TRBV2
cdr3_aa: CASRVGQGNNQPQHF

j_call: TRBJ1-2
v_call: TRBV14
cdr3_aa: CASSQQIPLGYTF

j_call: TRBJ2-6
v_call: TRBV30
cdr3_aa: CAWIPGPGFVSGANVLTF

j_call: TRBJ2-7
v_call: TRBV14
cdr3_aa: CASSQDLLAGASYEQYF

j_call: TRBJ2-3
v_call: TRBV11-3
cdr3_aa: CASSLYSGPRDTQYF

j_call: TRBJ2-7
v_call: TRBV6-1
cdr3_aa: CASSGGSSYEQYF

j_call: TRBJ2-7
v_call: TRBV28
cdr3_aa: CASSPWQGAYEQYF

j_call: TRBJ2-7
v_call: TRBV7-2
cdr3_aa: CASSRRDSYERYF

j_call: TRBJ2-7
v_call: TRBV9
cdr3_aa: CASSVLPGYEQYF

j_call: TRBJ2-7
v_call: TRBV7-9
cdr3_aa: CASSLGQQGNEQYF

j_call: TRBJ1-3
v_call: TRBV18
cdr3_aa: CASSPTAGGSGNTIYF

j_call: TRBJ2-7
v_call: TRBV19
cdr3_aa: CASSLGQGRYEQYF

j_call: TRBJ2-5
v_call: TRBV5-1
cdr3_aa: CASSLRASGSDETQYF

j_call: TRBJ2-7
v_call: TRBV6-1
cdr3_aa: CASSEGTGPTYEQYF

j_call: TRBJ2-3
v_call: TRBV15
cdr3_aa: CATSRDTWQAGTQYF

j_call: TRBJ2-7
v_call: TRBV9
cdr3_aa: CASSSAGTGVSYEQYF

j_call: TRBJ1-5
v_call: TRBV30
cdr3_aa: CAWSLGVGNQPQHF

j_call: TRBJ2-7
v_call: TRBV12-5
cdr3_aa: CASGLGQGTYEQYF

j_call: TRBJ1-1
v_call: TRBV5-5
cdr3_aa: CASSLWGADTEAFF

j_call: TRBJ1-1
v_call: TRBV28
cdr3_aa: CASSSAPTVNTEAFF

j_call: TRBJ1-1
v_call: TRBV15
cdr3_aa: CATSGEGHRNTEAFF

j_call: TRBJ2-3
v_call: TRBV5-1
cdr3_aa: CASKSGGPSYDTQYF

j_call: TRBJ1-5
v_call: TRBV7-9
cdr3_aa: CASARWGTTGEEDQPQHF

j_call: TRBJ1-1
v_call: TRBV14
cdr3_aa: CASSPIGEGNTEAFF

j_call: TRBJ1-3
v_call: TRBV11-2
cdr3_aa: CASSLGRNLKNTIYF

j_call: TRBJ1-5
v_call: TRBV18
cdr3_aa: CASSPGRVSNQPQHF

j_call: TRBJ1-1
v_call: TRBV28
cdr3_aa: CASRGQGRKAFF

j_call: TRBJ2-3
v_call: TRBV5-4
cdr3_aa: CASSGGLAGSTDTQYF

j_call: TRBJ2-3
v_call: TRBV9
cdr3_aa: CASSVDFTRRTLTDTQYF

j_call: TRBJ1-2
v_call: TRBV6-5
cdr3_aa: CASSYSNINYGYTF

j_call: TRBJ2-7
v_call: TRBV5-4
cdr3_aa: CASSFGPGWQGTYEQYF

j_call: TRBJ1-5
v_call: TRBV15
cdr3_aa: CATTLDRGGQPQHF

j_call: TRBJ1-1
v_call: TRBV10-1
cdr3_aa: CASSESRGHLEAFF

j_call: TRBJ2-3
v_call: TRBV29-1
cdr3_aa: CSVSGKGREGPDTQYF

j_call: TRBJ1-1
v_call: TRBV14
cdr3_aa: CASRETGVWDTEAFF

j_call: TRBJ1-1
v_call: TRBV5-6
cdr3_aa: CASSLQGGTEAFF

j_call: TRBJ2-1
v_call: TRBV7-3
cdr3_aa: CASSLTIPASGNNEQFF

j_call: -
v_call: TRBV4-2
cdr3_aa: CASSRGLAGGQGWNEQYF

j_call: TRBJ2-7
v_call: TRBV16
cdr3_aa: CASSQSSRTYEQYF

j_call: TRBJ2-7
v_call: TRBV4-1
cdr3_aa: CASSQPRTSMTPYEQYF

j_call: TRBJ2-7
v_call: TRBV5-1
cdr3_aa: CASSFAGGAYEQYF

j_call: TRBJ2-5
v_call: TRBV9
cdr3_aa: CASSPGTGFQGETQYF

j_call: TRBJ2-7
v_call: TRBV9
cdr3_aa: CASSTAGTGVSYEQYF

j_call: TRBJ2-7
v_call: TRBV19
cdr3_aa: CASSSQVGREQYF

j_call: TRBJ1-1
v_call: TRBV6-6
cdr3_aa: CASSYQAQQRGEAFF

j_call: TRBJ1-1
v_call: TRBV28
cdr3_aa: CASSLSRAEAFF

j_call: TRBJ1-1
v_call: TRBV5-1
cdr3_aa: CASSPGQGDRTEAFF

j_call: TRBJ2-3
v_call: TRBV15
cdr3_aa: CATSNLLAGVSDTQYF